A single sample is the source of the 3 T cell receptor beta chains below, sequenced in a study of shared clonotypes between healthy human individuals. The repertoire was sequenced with immunoSEQ multiplex PCR; TCRdb's copy has only in-frame clones and lacks some. Of over a million clones listed, around 98% are singletons. Sequencing was carried out using naive CD4+ T cells sorted from blood. Subset indicated: CD45RA+ positively selected. These receptors originate from a man aged 30-40 years in good health.

The chain uses TRBV7-9 and TRBJ2-5; D is undetermined. The CDR3 runs 14 residues. Trimming cost V 7 bases and J 5 bases, with 17 bases left between them. CDR1 is SEHNR and CDR2 is FQNEAQ in the germline V gene (reference sequence). Written as DNA, the CDR3 is TGTGCCAGCACCGTGGCCGGCCTAGTGGAGACCCAGTACTTC. It encodes CASTVAGLVETQYF.

V gene TRBV11-3 combines with J gene TRBJ2-5; D is perhaps TRBD2 (5 bases). CDR1 is SGHNT, CDR2 YENEEA, per germline. V was pared by 4 bases and J by 2 bases, with 8 bases between. This CDR3 is 13 amino acids long. The CDR3 loop is CASSSGSQETQYF. The DNA for the CDR3 is TGTGCCAGCAGCTCGGGATCGCAAGAGACCCAGTACTTC.

V is TRBV11-2 and J is TRBJ1-1; D gene unclear. The CDR3 sequence is 13 residues long. Trimming shortened V by 5 bases and J by 3 bases, and 10 bases separated the two germline ends. The V gene's germline CDR1 is SGHAT and CDR2 FQNNGV. CDR3 sequence reads: CASSPSPYTEAFF. CDR3 bases: TGTGCCAGCAGCCCATCTCCCTACACTGAAGCTTTCTTT. The whole variable domain, filled in from reference TRBV11-2 and TRBJ1-1, reads EAGVAQSPRYKIIEKRQSVAFWCNPISGHATLYWYQQILGQGPKLLIQFQNNGVVDDSQLPKDRFSAERLKGVDSTLKIQPAKLEDSAVYLCASSPSPYTEAFFGQGTRLTVV.